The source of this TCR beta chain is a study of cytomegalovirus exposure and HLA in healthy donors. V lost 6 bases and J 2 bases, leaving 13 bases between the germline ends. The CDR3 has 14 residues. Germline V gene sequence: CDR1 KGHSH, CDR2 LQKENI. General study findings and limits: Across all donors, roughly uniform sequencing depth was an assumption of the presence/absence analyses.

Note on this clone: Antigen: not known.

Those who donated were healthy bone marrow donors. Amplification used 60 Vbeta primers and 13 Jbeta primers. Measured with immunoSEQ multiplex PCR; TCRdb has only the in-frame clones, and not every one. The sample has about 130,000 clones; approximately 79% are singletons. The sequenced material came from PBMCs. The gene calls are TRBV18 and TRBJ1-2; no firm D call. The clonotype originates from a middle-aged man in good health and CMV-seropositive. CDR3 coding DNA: TGTGCCAGCTCCCCTGGACTGCAAAACTATGGCTACACCTTC. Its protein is CASSPGLQNYGYTF. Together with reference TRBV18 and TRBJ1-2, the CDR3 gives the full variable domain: NAGVMQNPRHLVRRRGQEARLRCSPMKGHSHVYWYRQLPEEGLKFMVYLQKENIIDESGMPKERFSAEFPKEGPSILRIQQVVRGDSAAYFCASSPGLQNYGYTFGSGTRLTVV.